This TCR beta chain came from a study of identical twins. General study results and limits: Twins shared out-of-frame alpha sequences with excess low generation probability. The more abundant beta clonotypes in cord blood had fewer insertions, and memory repertoires did not show this. Monozygotic twin pairs showed more out-of-frame TCR alpha sharing than models estimated.

This CDR3 is 13 amino acids long. In germline, CDR1 is MNHEY, CDR2 SVGEGT. V was shortened by 4 bases and J by 2 bases, with 9 bases between the two germline ends. This clonotype was counted between two and nine times. Antigen: not known. MiXCR, run by TCRdb on the 5' RACE reads, gives a single entry per CDR3 protein. The table has 450,000 or so distinct CDR3 sequences, 15% to 20% seen once. This TCR was sampled from a man aged 50 to 60 in good health. The material sequenced was naive T cells sorted from blood. The chain joins TRBV6-2 or TRBV6-3 to TRBJ2-7; a possible D gene is TRBD1 (6 bases). DNA for the CDR3: TGTGCCAGCAGTTCCCAGGGGACCTACGAGCAGTACTTC. Residues: CASSSQGTYEQYF.